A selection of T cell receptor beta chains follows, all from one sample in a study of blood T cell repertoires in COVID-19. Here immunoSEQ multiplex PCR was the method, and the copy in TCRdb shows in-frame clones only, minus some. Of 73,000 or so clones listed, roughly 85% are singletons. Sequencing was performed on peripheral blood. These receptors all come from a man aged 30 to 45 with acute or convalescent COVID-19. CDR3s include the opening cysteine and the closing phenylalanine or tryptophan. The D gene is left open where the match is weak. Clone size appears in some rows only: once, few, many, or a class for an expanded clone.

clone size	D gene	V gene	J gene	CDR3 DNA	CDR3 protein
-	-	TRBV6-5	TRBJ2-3	TGTGCCAGCACCTCCCCCGCAGATACGCAGTATTTT	CASTSPADTQYF
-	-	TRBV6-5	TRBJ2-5	TGTGCCAGCAAAGGGGGACGCACGTATGGGACCCAGTACTTC	CASKGGRTYGTQYF
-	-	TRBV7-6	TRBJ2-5	TGTGCCAGCAGCTCCTTCAGGTGGTCTCCTGAAGAGACCCAGTACTTC	CASSSFRWSPEETQYF
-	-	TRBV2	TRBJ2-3	TGTGCCAGCAGTAGAAGAGTCACTAGCACAGATACGCAGTATTTT	CASSRRVTSTDTQYF
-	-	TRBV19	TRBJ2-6	TGTGCCAGTAGTATCCCGGACTACCCGATCTCTGGGGCCAACGTCCTGACTTTC	CASSIPDYPISGANVLTF
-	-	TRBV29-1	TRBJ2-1	TGCAGCGTCGACCCTCTCGGAGTATTAGATCCCAATGAGCAGTTCTTC	CSVDPLGVLDPNEQFF
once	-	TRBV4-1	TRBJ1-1	TGCGCCAGCAGCCCCACTGAATTGAACACTGAAGCTTTCTTT	CASSPTELNTEAFF
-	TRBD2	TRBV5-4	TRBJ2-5	TGTGCCAGCACACTAGCGGGGCCAGCACAAGAGACCCAGTACTTC	CASTLAGPAQETQYF
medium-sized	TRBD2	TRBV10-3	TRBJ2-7	TGTGCCATCAGTTGGAACCGGGACTATCTCGCCGAGCAGTACTTC	CAISWNRDYLAEQYF
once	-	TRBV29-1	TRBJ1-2	TGCAGCGTGACAGCTAACTATGGCTACACCTTC	CSVTANYGYTF
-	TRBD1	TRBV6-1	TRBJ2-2	TGTGCCAGCAGTGAATTCGGGACAGGGGACACCGGGGAGCTGTTTTTT	CASSEFGTGDTGELFF
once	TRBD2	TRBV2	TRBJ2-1	TGTGCCAGCATGAAGCGGCGGGGGAGCTCCTACAATGAGCAGTTCTTC	CASMKRRGSSYNEQFF
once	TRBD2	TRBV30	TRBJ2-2	TGTGCCTGGAGTCCGGGACTAGCGGGGCCCACCGGGGAGCTGTTTTTT	CAWSPGLAGPTGELFF
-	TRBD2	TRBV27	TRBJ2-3	TGTGCCAGCAGATACCTTAGCGGGAGCGCAGATACGCAGTATTTT	CASRYLSGSADTQYF
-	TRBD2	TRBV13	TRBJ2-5	TGTGCCAGCAGCGCCCGGACTAGCGGGAGATATCGAGAGACCCAGTACTTC	CASSARTSGRYRETQYF
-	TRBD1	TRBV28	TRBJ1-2	TGTGCCAGCAGTTTAGGGGGACAGGCGCGAGGCTACACCTTC	CASSLGGQARGYTF
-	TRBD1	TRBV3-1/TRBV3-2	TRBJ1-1	TGTGCCAGCAGCCAAGTAGGGGGCCGAACTGAAGCTTTCTTT	CASSQVGGRTEAFF
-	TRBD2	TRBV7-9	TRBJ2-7	TGTGCCAGCTCGGGACTAGCGGAGACCTACGAGCAGTACTTC	CASSGLAETYEQYF
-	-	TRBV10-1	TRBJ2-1	TGCGCCAGCAGTGATGGTTACGGGTTGGTGCAGTTCTTC	CASSDGYGLVQFF
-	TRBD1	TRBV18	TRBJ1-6	TGTGCCAGCTCACCTAGCCCGGGACAGGGGAAATCACCCCTCCACTTT	CASSPSPGQGKSPLHF
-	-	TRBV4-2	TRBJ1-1	TGTGCCAGCAGCCCCCGGGGCGGTGGCAACGGGGGGGCTTTCTTT	CASSPRGGGNGGAFF
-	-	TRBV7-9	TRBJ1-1	TGTGCCAGCACTGTCATGAACACTGAAGCTTTCTTT	CASTVMNTEAFF
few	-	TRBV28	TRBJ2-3	TGTGCCAGCAGTTTTGGAGCGGAGCTCACAGATACGCAGTATTTT	CASSFGAELTDTQYF
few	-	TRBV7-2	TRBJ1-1	TGTGCCAGCAGCTTACAACAGTTCGCGAACACTGAAGCTTTCTTT	CASSLQQFANTEAFF
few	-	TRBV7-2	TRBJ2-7	TGTGCCAGCAGCTTTCTCGGACAGAGCTCCTACGAGCAGTACTTC	CASSFLGQSSYEQYF
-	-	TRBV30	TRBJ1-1	TGTGCCTGGAGTGTACTGGGCCCTGAAGCTTTCTTT	CAWSVLGPEAFF
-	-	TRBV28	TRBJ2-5	TGTGCCAGCAGTTTTACAGGGTCGGGGGAGACCCAGTACTTC	CASSFTGSGETQYF
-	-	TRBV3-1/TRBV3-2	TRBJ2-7	TGTGCCAGCAGCTCTAAGCCCGGGCGGGACGAGCAGTACTTC	CASSSKPGRDEQYF
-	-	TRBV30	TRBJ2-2	TGTGCCTGGCGCGGAGTTACCGGGGAGCTGTTTTTT	CAWRGVTGELFF
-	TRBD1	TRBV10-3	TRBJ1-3	TGTGCCATCAGTGAGACAGGGGCTGGAAACACCATATATTTT	CAISETGAGNTIYF
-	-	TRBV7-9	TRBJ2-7	TGTGCCAGCAGCTTTGCGGGGAGCTCCTACGAGCAGTACTTC	CASSFAGSSYEQYF
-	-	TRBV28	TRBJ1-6	TGTGCCAGCACCCTAAGGGGGGGCGCCGATAATTCACCCCTCCACTTT	CASTLRGGADNSPLHF
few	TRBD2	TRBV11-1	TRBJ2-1	TGTGCCAGCAGCTGGACTAGCGGGAGTGCGAATGAGCAGTTCTTC	CASSWTSGSANEQFF
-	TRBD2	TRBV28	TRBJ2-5	TGTGCCAGCAGTTTTGGGCTAGCGGGCCGTCAAGAGACCCAGTACTTC	CASSFGLAGRQETQYF
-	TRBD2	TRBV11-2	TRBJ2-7	TGTGCCAGCAGCGAAACTAGCGGGAGCCCTTACGAGCAGTACTTC	CASSETSGSPYEQYF
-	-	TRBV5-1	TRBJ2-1	TGCGCCAGCAGCTTGTCGGGAGAGGCGAACAATGAGCAGTTCTTC	CASSLSGEANNEQFF
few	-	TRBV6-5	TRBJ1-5	TGTGCCAGCAGCCTAGCTCGTAGCAATCAGCCCCAGCATTTT	CASSLARSNQPQHF